The 19 T cell receptor beta chains given below trace back to one sample, sequenced in a study of shared clonotypes between healthy human individuals. Terminally differentiated effector memory CD45RA+ cells were left out of the naive CD8 fraction, which was CD45RO-negative and positively selected for CCR7. Data came from immunoSEQ multiplex PCR; TCRdb stores just in-frame clones and leaves some out. This sample carries about 2.1 million clones, under 95% of them seen once, and the ten largest clones take around 1.7%. Sequencing input: naive CD8+ T cells from PBMCs. The receptors were gathered from a man between 18 and 35 years old in good health. Some clones in this sample may be carry-over from other donors' samples.

The genes are TRBV5-1 and TRBJ2-2, with 16 bases matching TRBD2. Germline V lookup: CDR1 SGHRS, CDR2 YFSETQ. The J segment lost 8 bases and the V segment lost 6 bases, leaving 16 bases of the junction unmatched. The CDR3 sequence is 19 residues long. CDR3 bases: TGCGCCAGCACCCGGACCCCGGGACTAGCGGGAGGGCTCGCGGGGGAGCTGTTTTTT. Its translation is CASTRTPGLAGGLAGELFF.

The gene calls are TRBV7-2 and TRBJ1-4; 8 bases agree with TRBD1. Trimming took 4 bases from V and 3 from J; bases not matched to a gene: 4. Per the germline V gene, CDR1 is SGHTA and CDR2 is FQGNSA. The CDR3 runs 15 residues. The CDR3 DNA reads TGTGCCAGCAGCTCGAGACAGGGGCCTAATGAAAAACTGTTTTTT. Amino acid sequence: CASSSRQGPNEKLFF.

The V and J genes are TRBV2 and TRBJ2-7; 8 nucleotides agree with TRBD1. Looked up from germline, CDR1 is SNHLY and CDR2 is FYNNEI. This CDR3 contains 14 residues. V shed 6 bases, J shed 2 bases, and the junction held 6 bases outside the gene matches. CDR3 coding DNA: TGTGCCAGCAGCCCTTCGACAGGGGCCTACGAGCAGTACTTC. Translating it yields CASSPSTGAYEQYF.

The V and J genes are TRBV7-9 and TRBJ2-7, with 10 bases identical to TRBD2. The germline gives CDR1 SEHNR, CDR2 FQNEAQ (reference sequence). Germline trimming cut 4 bases from V and 4 bases from J; bases unmatched to any gene: 7. The CDR3 runs 15 residues. In DNA form, the CDR3 reads TGTGCCAGCAGCTCCTACGGACTAGCGGAATACGAGCAGTACTTC. Encoded protein: CASSSYGLAEYEQYF.

This chain uses TRBV29-1 with TRBJ2-7; no clear D. CDR1 SQVTM and CDR2 ANQGSEA come from the germline V gene. This CDR3 has 14 amino acids. Trimming removed 3 bases from V and 3 bases from J, with 15 bases in between. This chain's CDR3 is CSVEPSARGYEQYF. CDR3 coding DNA: TGCAGCGTTGAGCCGTCAGCGAGAGGCTACGAGCAGTACTTC.

This clone was counted a single time. The genes are TRBV7-9 and TRBJ2-3; perhaps TRBD2 as D (5 bases). CDR3 length equals 18 residues. From germline, CDR1 is SEHNR and CDR2 FQNEAQ (reference sequence). The V end lost 2 bases, the J end lost 0 bases, and 18 bases lay between the germline ends. As DNA, the CDR3 is TGTGCCAGCAGCTTAACCATTATTAGCGAAAAAAGCACAGATACGCAGTATTTT. It is translated as CASSLTIISEKSTDTQYF.

The genes are TRBV14 and TRBJ1-4, with a tentative D call TRBD1 (6 bases). CDR3 length: 15 residues. Per germline, CDR1 SGHDN and CDR2 FVKESK. Trimming took off 4 bases at V and 7 bases at J, with 16 bases between the two ends. CDR3 amino acids: CASSPRGDAGEKLFF. Written as DNA, the CDR3 is TGTGCCAGCAGCCCGAGGGGGGACGCCGGTGAAAAACTGTTTTTT.

V usage is TRBV11-2 and J usage is TRBJ2-3, with TRBD2 matching over 12 bases. The CDR3 covers 18 residues. The germline gives CDR1 SGHAT, CDR2 FQNNGV. The V segment lost 0 bases and the J segment 5 bases; nucleotides outside the gene matches: 9. The CDR3 region is CASSLEFRLAGGVDTQYF. The CDR3 DNA reads TGTGCCAGCAGCTTAGAGTTTCGGCTAGCGGGAGGGGTAGATACGCAGTATTTT.

This rearrangement joins TRBV19 to TRBJ2-1, with D possibly being TRBD1 (5 bases). Germline V gene data show CDR1 as LNHDA and CDR2 as SQIVND (reference sequence). Trimming took 5 bases from V and 7 from J, leaving 24 bases between them. The CDR3 sequence is 17 residues long. CDR3 amino acids: CASSRFEGAPSRNEQFF. The CDR3 bases are TGTGCCAGTAGTCGGTTTGAAGGGGCTCCTTCGAGGAATGAGCAGTTCTTC.

V usage is TRBV5-6 and J usage is TRBJ2-1; 13 bases match TRBD2. The V gene end was trimmed by 0 bases and the J gene end by 8 bases; junction bases not matched to a gene: 8. There are 17 residues in the CDR3. CDR1 SGHDT and CDR2 YYEEEE come from the germline V gene. CDR3: CASSLDMGLAGLHEQFF. The CDR3 nucleotides read TGTGCCAGCAGCTTGGACATGGGACTAGCGGGATTGCATGAGCAGTTCTTC.

The rearrangement joins TRBV19 to TRBJ2-6; 13 bases are a match to TRBD2. The CDR3 is 20 residues long. CDR1 LNHDA and CDR2 SQIVND come from the germline V gene (reference sequence). V lost 6 bases to trimming and J lost 3 bases; unmatched junction nucleotides: 14. In nucleotides, the CDR3 is TGTGCCAGTAGCACCCTAAGGACTAGCGGGGGTATCTATGGGGCCAACGTCCTGACTTTC. It specifies CASSTLRTSGGIYGANVLTF. Looking up the rest from reference TRBV19 and TRBJ2-6 gives the full variable domain: DGGITQSPKYLFRKEGQNVTLSCEQNLNHDAMYWYRQDPGQGLRLIYYSQIVNDFQKGDIAEGYSVSREKKESFPLTVTSAQKNPTAFYLCASSTLRTSGGIYGANVLTFGAGSRLTVL.

This sequence joins TRBV7-9 and TRBJ2-7; D unresolved. Germline values: CDR1 SEHNR, CDR2 FQNEAQ (reference sequence). Trimming cost V 1 base and J 3 bases, with 13 bases left between them. CDR3 length: 15 residues. CDR3 residues: CASSLDTIEYYEQYF. In nucleotides, the CDR3 is TGTGCCAGCAGCTTAGACACAATCGAATACTACGAGCAGTACTTC.

The V gene is TRBV27, the J gene TRBJ2-7; 11 positions agree with TRBD1. The CDR3 consists of 15 residues. Germline V lookup: CDR1 MNHEY, CDR2 SMNVEV (reference sequence). V lost 2 bases to trimming and J lost 5 bases; unmatched junction nucleotides: 5. The CDR3 nucleotides are TGTGCCAGCAGTTTAGAGGACAGGGGGCGACACGAGCAGTACTTC. This encodes CASSLEDRGRHEQYF.

A single count supports this clone. The gene calls are TRBV5-1 and TRBJ2-3, with a weak D call TRBD2 (5 bases). Germline V CDR1 and CDR2: SGHRS, YFSETQ. CDR3 length: 15 residues. Trimming took off 0 bases at V and 4 bases at J, with 12 bases between the two ends. CDR3 residues: CASSLVSDYPDTQYF. The CDR3 DNA sequence: TGCGCCAGCAGCTTGGTGTCCGACTACCCAGATACGCAGTATTTT.

The gene calls are TRBV19 and TRBJ2-1; maybe TRBD2 (6 bases). CDR1 and CDR2 (germline): LNHDA, SQIVND (reference sequence). The CDR3 covers 19 residues. With 5 bases removed from V and 0 bases from J, the gap between germline ends came to 23 bases. The CDR3 loop reads CASSLRDSKGPSSYNEQFF. In DNA form, the CDR3 reads TGTGCCAGTAGTTTACGGGACTCCAAAGGACCAAGCTCCTACAATGAGCAGTTCTTC.

The V and J genes are TRBV7-2 and TRBJ2-1, with D possibly TRBD1 on 6 matching bases. The length of the CDR3 is 14 residues. V lost 2 bases, J lost 7 bases, and 12 bases lay in between. The germline CDR1 and CDR2 sequences are SGHTA and FQGNSA. For the CDR3, the DNA is TGTGCCAGCAGCTTAATTGCAGGGGAGAATGAGCAGTTCTTC. It translates to CASSLIAGENEQFF.

Concerning this clone itself: This sample also contains other DNA sequences that code for the same CDR3. This chain joins TRBV7-9 and TRBJ1-1; D call uncertain. The V end lost 3 bases, the J end lost 5 bases, and 7 bases lay between the germline ends. The CDR3 has 12 residues. CDR1 and CDR2 (germline): SEHNR, FQNEAQ (reference sequence). The CDR3, as DNA: TGTGCCAGCAGCTTGCGGAGGACTGAAGCTTTCTTT. Protein sequence: CASSLRRTEAFF.

V gene TRBV30 combines with J gene TRBJ1-2; no reliable D call. The CDR3 is made up of 12 amino acids. Trimming removed 2 bases from V and 3 bases from J, with 7 bases in between. The germline CDR1 and CDR2 sequences are GTSNPN and SVGIG (reference sequence). In DNA, the CDR3 is TGTGCCTGGAGTTCGGACTACTATGGCTACACCTTC. It yields the protein CAWSSDYYGYTF. The full variable domain, completed using reference TRBV30 and TRBJ1-2, is SQTIHQWPATLVQPVGSPLSLECTVEGTSNPNLYWYRQAAGRGLQLLFYSVGIGQISSEVPQNLSASRPQDRQFILSSKKLLLSDSGFYLCAWSSDYYGYTFGSGTRLTVV.

This chain joins TRBV4-3 and TRBJ1-1; D gene ambiguous. Trimming removed 0 bases at V and 0 bases at J, with 11 bases between. The V gene's germline CDR1 is LGHNA and CDR2 YSLEER. This CDR3 spans 16 amino acids. This CDR3 is CASSQDREGLNTEAFF. CDR3 in DNA: TGCGCCAGCAGCCAAGACCGCGAAGGGTTGAACACTGAAGCTTTCTTT.